This T cell receptor beta chain was identified in a study of blood T cell repertoires in COVID-19. The CDR3 runs to 15 residues. V lost 6 bases, J lost 1 base, and 10 bases lay in between. The germline V gene encodes CDR1 SGHVS and CDR2 FQNEAQ. This table comes from immunoSEQ multiplex PCR, and its TCRdb copy is limited to in-frame clones, with some not included. The sample consists of 150,000 or so clones, approximately 87% of them appearing once. This clonotype was sampled from a woman between 50 and 59 years old who had recovered from COVID-19. This sequence joins TRBV7-8 and TRBJ1-6; D is perhaps TRBD1 (6 bases). The sample consisted of PBMCs or T cells enriched from blood (not recorded which). The CDR3 region is CASRQGRSYNSPLHF. CDR3 in DNA: TGTGCCAGCAGACAGGGACGGTCCTATAATTCACCCCTCCACTTT.